This T cell receptor beta chain was sequenced for a study of cytotoxic CD8 clonotypes in ibrutinib-treated CLL. Overall study: Across samples, productive templates numbered some 250,000 and productive rearrangements reached about 99,000 on average.

Whole-study results and caveats: Starting clonality was above that of age-matched healthy donors and tracked circulating CD8+ T-cell counts. Sustained-remission and progressing patients were not sampled at matched times.

Assay used: immunoSEQ multiplex PCR; TCRdb lists only in-frame clones, some missing. The sample lists about 310,000 clones, 70% to 80% seen once, with approximately 7% in the top ten. For this clone: Antigen unknown.

The CDR3 is 13 residues long. Germline V lookup: CDR1 ENHRY, CDR2 SYGVKD. Trimming left V 3 bases short and J 7 bases short, with 10 bases between. The TCR comes from a human donor with chronic lymphocytic leukemia. The chain couples TRBV10-3 to TRBJ1-3; possible D gene TRBD1, 6 bases. The sequences come from PBMCs, collected before ibrutinib treatment. The CDR3 reads CAISEGGYNTIYF. As DNA, the CDR3 is TGTGCCATCAGTGAAGGGGGGTACAACACCATATATTTT.